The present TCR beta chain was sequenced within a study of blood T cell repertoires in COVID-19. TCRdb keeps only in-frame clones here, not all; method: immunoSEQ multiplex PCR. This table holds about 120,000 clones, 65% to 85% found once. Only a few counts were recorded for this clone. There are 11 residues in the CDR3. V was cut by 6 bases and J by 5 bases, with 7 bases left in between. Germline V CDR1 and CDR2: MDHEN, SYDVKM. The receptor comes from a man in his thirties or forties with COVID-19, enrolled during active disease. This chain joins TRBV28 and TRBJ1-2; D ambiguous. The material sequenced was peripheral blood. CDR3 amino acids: CASRREYGYTF. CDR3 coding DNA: TGTGCCAGCAGACGGGAGTATGGCTACACCTTC.